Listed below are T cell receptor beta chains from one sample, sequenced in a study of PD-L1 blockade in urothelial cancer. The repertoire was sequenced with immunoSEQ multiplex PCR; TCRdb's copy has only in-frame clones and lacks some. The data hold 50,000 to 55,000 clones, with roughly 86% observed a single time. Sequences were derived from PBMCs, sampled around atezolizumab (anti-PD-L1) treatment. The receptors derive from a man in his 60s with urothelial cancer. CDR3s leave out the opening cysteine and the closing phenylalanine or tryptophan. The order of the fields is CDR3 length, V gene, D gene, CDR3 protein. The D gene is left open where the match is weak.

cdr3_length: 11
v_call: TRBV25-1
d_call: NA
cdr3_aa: ASRDRFGTEAF

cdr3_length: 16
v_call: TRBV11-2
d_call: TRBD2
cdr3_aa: ASSLVGLAGGLYNEQF

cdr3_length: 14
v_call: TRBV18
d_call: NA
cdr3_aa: ASSPLQLISGNTIY

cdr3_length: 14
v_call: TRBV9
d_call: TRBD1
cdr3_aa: ASSVSPGTGAYEQY

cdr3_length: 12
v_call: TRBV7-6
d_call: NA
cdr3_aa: ASSLVPGSYGYT

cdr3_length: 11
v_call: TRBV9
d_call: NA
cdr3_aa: ASSVQGSYGYT

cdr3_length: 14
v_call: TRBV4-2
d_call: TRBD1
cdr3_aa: ASSPSPGQGTGELF

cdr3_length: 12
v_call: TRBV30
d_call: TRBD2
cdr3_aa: AWSSLAGAYEQY

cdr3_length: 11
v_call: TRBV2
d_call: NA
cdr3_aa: ASTSLHNSPLH

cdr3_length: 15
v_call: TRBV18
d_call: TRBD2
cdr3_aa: ASSPPSTSGSRGEQF

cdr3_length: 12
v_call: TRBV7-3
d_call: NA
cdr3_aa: ASRHDRGSGELF

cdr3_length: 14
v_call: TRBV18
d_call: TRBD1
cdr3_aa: ASSELQGAFGQPQH

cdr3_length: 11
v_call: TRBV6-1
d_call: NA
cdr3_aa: ASSDSDFYGYT

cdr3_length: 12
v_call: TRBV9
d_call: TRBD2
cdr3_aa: ASSVSGGANEQF

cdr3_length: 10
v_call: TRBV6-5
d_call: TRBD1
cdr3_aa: ASLGQSSEQY

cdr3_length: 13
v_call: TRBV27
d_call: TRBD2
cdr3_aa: ASSRQRGLNNEQF

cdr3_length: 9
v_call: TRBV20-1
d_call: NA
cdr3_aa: SARATGEQY

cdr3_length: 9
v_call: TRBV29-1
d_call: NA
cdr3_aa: SVGRVTEAF

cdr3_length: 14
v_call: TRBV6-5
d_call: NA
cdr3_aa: ASSYSMAAREGTQY

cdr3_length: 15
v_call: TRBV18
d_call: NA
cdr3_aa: ASSPEVTAISGNTIY

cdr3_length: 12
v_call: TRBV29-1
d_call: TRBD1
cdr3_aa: SVEGDRVNYGYT

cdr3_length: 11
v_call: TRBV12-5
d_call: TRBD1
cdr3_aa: ASGLGTGYEQF

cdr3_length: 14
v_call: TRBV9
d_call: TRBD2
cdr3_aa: ASSVGGGGQEETQY

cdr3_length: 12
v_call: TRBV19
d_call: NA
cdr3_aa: ASNSLRAKNIQY

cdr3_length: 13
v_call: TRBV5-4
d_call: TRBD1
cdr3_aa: ASSSDRGRLLTEF

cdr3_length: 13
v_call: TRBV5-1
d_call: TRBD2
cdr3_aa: ASSLHGGDTGELF

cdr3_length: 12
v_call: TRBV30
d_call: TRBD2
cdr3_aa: AWSFSGSEETQY

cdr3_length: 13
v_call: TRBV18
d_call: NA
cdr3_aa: ASSPVRARSYEQY

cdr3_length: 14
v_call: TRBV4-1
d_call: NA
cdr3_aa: ASSQVRDSFYNEQF

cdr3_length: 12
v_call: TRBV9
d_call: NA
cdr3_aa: ASSERADQETQY

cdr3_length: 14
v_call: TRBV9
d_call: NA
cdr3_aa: ASSARDWAAGETQY

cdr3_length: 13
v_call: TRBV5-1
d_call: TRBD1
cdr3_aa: ASRPPGQALYGYT

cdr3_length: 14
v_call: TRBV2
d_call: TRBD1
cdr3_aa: ASSEDRGLGNQPQH

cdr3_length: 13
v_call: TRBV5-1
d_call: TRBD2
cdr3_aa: ASRLAGGNTGELF

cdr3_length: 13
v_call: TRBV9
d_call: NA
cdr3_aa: ASSVAGNTGETQY

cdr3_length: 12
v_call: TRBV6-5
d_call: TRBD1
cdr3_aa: ASSRTGGQEKLF

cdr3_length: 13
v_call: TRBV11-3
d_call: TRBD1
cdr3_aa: ASSLGQGRTDTQY